This is a list of T cell receptor beta chains from one sample in a study of response to subunit inactivated influenza vaccine. TCRdb re-called the RT-PCR reads through MiXCR, storing one row per CDR3 protein. The data hold 150,000 to 200,000 distinct CDR3 sequences, with about 12% observed a single time. This same sample was also part of a study on T cells expressing NK-cell markers.

The sequenced sample was CD8+ T cells sorted from PBMCs, obtained 11 to 12 days after vaccination. The origin of the receptors is a middle-aged man who received an inactivated influenza vaccine. Both conserved end residues are part of each CDR3. The D gene is left open where the match is weak. For some rows the clone size is stated as once, few or many, or as a class when expanded; others skip it.

clone_size d_call j_call v_call cdr3_nt cdr3_aa
. . TRBJ2-7 TRBV28 TGTGCCAGCAGCTCTATCGGACAGTCCTCCTACGAGCAGTACTTC CASSSIGQSSYEQYF
many TRBD2 TRBJ2-1 TRBV12-3/TRBV12-4 TGTGCCAGCAGTCCAGCGGGACCGCCCGTTGAGCAGTTCTTC CASSPAGPPVEQFF
few . TRBJ2-1 TRBV5-5 TGTGCCAGCAGCTTGGCCGCGGGACCCTTGAGCTCCTACAATGAGCAGTTCTTC CASSLAAGPLSSYNEQFF
. . TRBJ2-7 TRBV30 TGTGCCTGGAGTACGGGCCAATCCTACGAGCAGTACTTC CAWSTGQSYEQYF
many . TRBJ2-2 TRBV6-6 TGTGCCAGCAAACAGGAGAACGCCGGGGAGCTGTTTTTT CASKQENAGELFF
. . TRBJ1-1 TRBV20-1 TGCAGTGCTAGAGGGAGGACAGCGGGGACTGAAGCTTTCTTT CSARGRTAGTEAFF
few . TRBJ2-2 TRBV24-1 TGTGCCACCAGTGTGACCGGGGAGCTGTTTTTT CATSVTGELFF
many . TRBJ2-1 TRBV4-1 TGCGCCAGCAGCCAGGGGACGAGGGCCGCTTGGAATGAGCAGTTCTTC CASSQGTRAAWNEQFF
many TRBD1 TRBJ2-5 TRBV5-1 TGCGCCAGCACCCCCTGGGGCGACAGGGGGCAAGAGACCCAGTACTTC CASTPWGDRGQETQYF
. TRBD2 TRBJ2-3 TRBV20-1 TGCAGTGCTAGAGATTTACTAGCGGCTGGCACAGATACGCAGTATTTT CSARDLLAAGTDTQYF
few TRBD1 TRBJ2-1 TRBV6-1 TGTGCCAGCACAGGGGGCAATGAGCAGTTCTTC CASTGGNEQFF
. TRBD1 TRBJ2-3 TRBV28 TGTGCCAGCAGTCCCCAGGGGGTAGGGACAGATACGCAGTATTTT CASSPQGVGTDTQYF
many TRBD1 TRBJ2-3 TRBV28 TGTGCCAGCAGTGTGGGACAGGTGATAGATACGCAGTATTTT CASSVGQVIDTQYF
few TRBD2 TRBJ2-7 TRBV20-1 TGCAGTGCTAGAGACCAGGACCCGGGAGGCGCCTACGAGCAGTACTTC CSARDQDPGGAYEQYF
. TRBD1 TRBJ2-7 TRBV24-1 TGTGCCACCAGTGAAGGGACAGCTGACGAGCAGTACTTC CATSEGTADEQYF
. . TRBJ2-5 TRBV20-1 TGCAGTGCTAGAAAAACTCCGGGCTCACCTATCGACCAAGAGACCCAGTACTTC CSARKTPGSPIDQETQYF
. . TRBJ2-1 TRBV5-6 TGTGCCAGCAGCTCATTCTCGGGGAGCTCCTACAATGAGCAGTTCTTC CASSSFSGSSYNEQFF
. . TRBJ2-7 TRBV7-9 TGTGCCAGCAGCTTACTTGGCAGGGGATCCTCCGAGCAGTACTTC CASSLLGRGSSEQYF
. TRBD2 TRBJ2-1 TRBV27 TGTGCCAGCAGTAGAGGGACTAGCGGGGTCTCCTACAATGAGCAGTTCTTC CASSRGTSGVSYNEQFF
. TRBD2 TRBJ2-3 TRBV11-3 TGTGCCAGCAGCTTCCGTCTAGCGGGGGACCCCACAGATACGCAGTATTTT CASSFRLAGDPTDTQYF
few . TRBJ2-3 TRBV15 TGTGCCACCAGCAGCCCCGGGGTCACAGATACGCAGTATTTT CATSSPGVTDTQYF
. TRBD2 TRBJ2-7 TRBV7-9 TGTGCCAGCAGCCCGGGACTAGCGGGAGTATCCCACGAGCAGTACTTC CASSPGLAGVSHEQYF
. . TRBJ1-5 TRBV6-1 TGTGCCAGCAGTGAAGAATGGGGCAGAGCCCTACAGCCCCAGCATTTT CASSEEWGRALQPQHF
many . TRBJ2-2 TRBV11-2 TGTGCCAGCAGCTTAGGGCAGGGGACCGGGGAGCTGTTTTTT CASSLGQGTGELFF
. . TRBJ2-7 TRBV11-2 TGTGCCAGCAGCTTAGAGGCCCAAGGCTACGAGCAGTACTTC CASSLEAQGYEQYF
. . TRBJ2-7 TRBV4-1 TGCGCCAGCAGCCTGACGGGCAGCCCAGCCTACGAGCAGTACTTC CASSLTGSPAYEQYF
. . TRBJ2-1 TRBV28 TGTGCCAGCAGTTTCCTAGAAACCTACAATGAGCAGTTCTTC CASSFLETYNEQFF
. TRBD2 TRBJ2-1 TRBV27 TGTGCCAGCACCGCGGGAGGAAATGAGCAGTTCTTC CASTAGGNEQFF
few . TRBJ1-1 TRBV2 TGTGCCAGCAGTGAATACACGTTAGGCAGCATGAACACTGAAGCTTTCTTT CASSEYTLGSMNTEAFF
. TRBD1 TRBJ2-7 TRBV20-1 TGCAGTGCTAGGTCGGGACAGGTGAGGAGCGACGAGCAGTACTTC CSARSGQVRSDEQYF
many TRBD2 TRBJ2-3 TRBV9 TGTGCCAGCAGCGCCTCAAGGGAGGGCCGCACAGATACGCAGTATTTT CASSASREGRTDTQYF
. TRBD1 TRBJ2-7 TRBV9 TGTGCCAGCAGCGGACAGGGCTACGAGCAGTACTTC CASSGQGYEQYF
few . TRBJ2-3 TRBV20-1 TGCAGTGCTGACCTCCCGCTTTTGGATCCTAGCACAGATACGCAGTATTTT CSADLPLLDPSTDTQYF
. . TRBJ2-3 TRBV9 TGTGCCAGCAGCGTCTCCTTAGGGATAAGATCCGCAGATACGCAGTATTTT CASSVSLGIRSADTQYF
few TRBD1 TRBJ2-7 TRBV9 TGTGCCAGCAGCCCTCCCGGACAGGAAGGGAGCGAGCAGTACTTC CASSPPGQEGSEQYF
. . TRBJ1-1 TRBV6-2/TRBV6-3 TGTGCCAGCAGACTGGGGGCGACTGAAGCTTTCTTT CASRLGATEAFF
. . TRBJ2-3 TRBV15 TGTGCCACCAGCAGAGGGGTGACAGCTAGCACAGATACGCAGTATTTT CATSRGVTASTDTQYF
. . TRBJ2-7 TRBV6-5 TGTGCCAGCAGCTATTCCCTCCGGGGCTACGAGCAGTACTTC CASSYSLRGYEQYF
many . TRBJ2-2 TRBV5-6 TGTGCCAGCAGCTTGGCCCTTGAAGGCGGTACCGGGGAGCTGTTTTTT CASSLALEGGTGELFF
. TRBD2 TRBJ2-3 TRBV7-2 TGTGCCAGCAGCCCCCGGAGCGGGGGGGCGACAGATACGCAGTATTTT CASSPRSGGATDTQYF
. . TRBJ2-2 TRBV27 TGTGCCAGCAGTTTCGTCCGTTTTGGGGGGACCGGGGAGCTGTTTTTT CASSFVRFGGTGELFF
. . TRBJ2-3 TRBV6-2/TRBV6-3 TGTGCCAGCATTAACCGGGACCCCTACACAGATACGCAGTATTTT CASINRDPYTDTQYF
. TRBD1 TRBJ2-5 TRBV18 TGTGCCAGCTCACCCTACGACAGGGCCAAGACCCAGTACTTC CASSPYDRAKTQYF
. . TRBJ2-5 TRBV3-1 TGTGCCAGCAGCCAAGACTTGTGGGGGGCAGAGACCCAGTACTTC CASSQDLWGAETQYF
. . TRBJ2-2 TRBV7-9 TGTGCCAGCAGCAACCGGGACGGCGCGAACACCGGGGAGCTGTTTTTT CASSNRDGANTGELFF
few . TRBJ2-7 TRBV7-8 TGTGCCAGCAGCTTAGCGAAGGCCACGTACGAGCAGTACTTC CASSLAKATYEQYF
many . TRBJ1-5 TRBV28 TGTGCCAGCAGTTTCGGTCTTAGCAATCAGCCCCAGCATTTT CASSFGLSNQPQHF
many TRBD2 TRBJ2-3 TRBV2 TGTGCCATTCAAACGACTAGCGCTTCCACAGATACGCAGTATTTT CAIQTTSASTDTQYF
. TRBD1 TRBJ2-7 TRBV24-1 TGTGCCACCGAACCGGGACAGGGCTACGAGCAGTACTTC CATEPGQGYEQYF
. . TRBJ2-7 TRBV4-1 TGCGCCAGCAGCCAATGGGTCGGCTACGAGCAGTACTTC CASSQWVGYEQYF
. . TRBJ2-5 TRBV28 TGTGCCAGCAAAAGGGATCAAGAGACCCAGTACTTC CASKRDQETQYF